This entry lists 21 T cell receptor beta chains sequenced from one sample in a study of CD8 T cells in ankylosing spondylitis. Broader study findings: A motif in TCR beta, a set of seven to nine highly homologous variants, appeared characteristic of ankylosing spondylitis blood.

TCRdb re-analysed the 5' RACE reads in MiXCR, keeping a single row per CDR3 protein. The repertoire has roughly 450,000 distinct CDR3 sequences, about 25% of them found once; the top ten carry under 0.9%. No antigen is known for these receptors. The sequenced material came from blood, either unsorted or a sorted T cell fraction (not recorded which). These receptor sequences come from a male donor with ankylosing spondylitis.

DNA of the CDR3: TGTGCCAGCAGGATGGACAGGGTAAAGACTGAAGCTTTCTTT. Protein: CASRMDRVKTEAFF. This chain connects TRBV6-1 to TRBJ1-1, with 8 bases aligning to TRBD1. The germline V gene encodes CDR1 MNHNS and CDR2 SASEGT. The CDR3 is made up of 14 amino acids. Trimming took 6 bases from V and 5 from J; bases not matched to a gene: 8.

This rearrangement joins TRBV20-1 to TRBJ2-3; TRBD1 aligns across 9 bases. V lost 1 base and J lost 0; bases outside the gene matches: 11. This CDR3 comprises 18 residues. CDR1 DFQATT and CDR2 SNEGSKA come from the germline V gene (reference sequence). The CDR3 DNA sequence: TGCAGTGCTAGAGGTTCAACAGGGGGCCTTTATAGCACAGATACGCAGTATTTT. It translates to CSARGSTGGLYSTDTQYF.

The CDR3 protein is CASSLGGTTQETQYF. CDR3 coding DNA: TGTGCCAGCAGCTTAGGCGGGACGACCCAAGAGACCCAGTACTTC. This sequence joins TRBV7-7 and TRBJ2-5, with D possibly TRBD2 on 6 matching bases. Trimming removed 1 base from V and 1 base from J, with 10 bases in between. This CDR3 spans 15 amino acids. Looked up from germline, CDR1 is SSHAT and CDR2 is FNYEAQ (reference sequence). Drawing the rest from reference TRBV7-7 and TRBJ2-5, the complete variable domain is GAGVSQSPRYKVTKRGQDVTLRCDPISSHATLYWYQQALGQGPEFLTYFNYEAQPDKSGLPSDRFSAERPEGSISTLTIQRTEQRDSAMYRCASSLGGTTQETQYFGPGTRLLVL.

This sequence joins TRBV20-1 and TRBJ2-1; 7 bases match TRBD2. The CDR3 runs 16 residues. Germline V gene sequence: CDR1 DFQATT, CDR2 SNEGSKA (reference sequence). The junction had 9 bases not matched to a gene; V was cut back by 0 bases and J by 4 bases. The CDR3 nucleotides are TGCAGTGCTAGAGATCCAGCGGGATGGTATTACAATGAGCAGTTCTTC. Its protein product is CSARDPAGWYYNEQFF.

V is TRBV12-3 or TRBV12-4 and J is TRBJ1-1; D might be TRBD1 (5 bases). V lost 4 bases, J lost 4 bases, and 13 bases lay in between. This CDR3 has 14 amino acids. CDR3 sequence reads: CASSYSWGVTEAFF. The CDR3 bases are TGTGCCAGCAGTTACAGTTGGGGGGTCACTGAAGCTTTCTTT.

This chain links TRBV9 with TRBJ2-1; D is perhaps TRBD1 (6 bases). Germline V gives CDR1 SGDLS, CDR2 YYNGEE. The CDR3 length is 15 residues. The ends were cut back, 1 base at V and 2 bases at J, with 10 bases in the middle. The CDR3 is CASSVQGYTYNEQFF. Written as DNA, the CDR3 is TGTGCCAGCAGCGTACAGGGGTATACCTACAATGAGCAGTTCTTC.

This clonotype was detected a few times. V is TRBV7-9 and J is TRBJ1-5, with a tentative D call TRBD1 (5 bases). Germline CDR1 SEHNR, CDR2 FQNEAQ (reference sequence). The V end was cut by 3 bases, the J end by 4 bases, with 13 bases between. CDR3 length: 15 residues. The CDR3 loop reads CASSFKGIMNQPQHF. DNA for the CDR3: TGTGCCAGCAGCTTTAAGGGGATAATGAATCAGCCCCAGCATTTT.

This clonotype was recorded a few times. The genes are TRBV4-1 and TRBJ2-3; D perhaps matches TRBD2 (6 bases). CDR1 and CDR2 from the germline V gene are MGHRA and YSYEKL. This CDR3 has 15 residues. Trimming shortened V by 2 bases and J by 4 bases, and 13 bases separated the two germline ends. CDR3 loop: CASSQFLWGADTQYF. The CDR3 coding sequence is TGCGCCAGCAGCCAATTTCTATGGGGGGCAGATACGCAGTATTTT.

This clonotype has a handful of counts. The chain uses TRBV12-3 or TRBV12-4 and TRBJ1-2, with a weak D call TRBD1 (6 bases). Trimming removed 7 bases from V and 4 bases from J, with 13 bases in between. The CDR3 covers 13 residues. The CDR3 spells CASTLDSAYGYTF. The CDR3 bases are TGTGCCAGCACCCTGGACAGCGCCTATGGCTACACCTTC.

The chain links TRBV24-1 to TRBJ2-1, with TRBD1 identical over 7 bases. The CDR3 extends over 14 amino acids. Unmatched junction bases numbered 7, after V lost 5 bases and J lost 7 bases. Germline CDR1 is KGHDR and CDR2 is SFDVKD. CDR3 protein: CATSVTGVTNEQFF. In DNA, the CDR3 is TGTGCCACCAGTGTAACAGGGGTTACGAATGAGCAGTTCTTC.

This clonotype was seen only a few times. The chain uses TRBV20-1 and TRBJ1-5, with D uncertain. Germline V gives CDR1 DFQATT, CDR2 SNEGSKA (reference sequence). The CDR3 is 12 residues long. V lost 5 bases to trimming and J lost 3 bases, with 8 bases between them. CDR3: CSASRVNQPQHF. The CDR3, as DNA: TGCAGTGCTTCCCGGGTCAATCAGCCCCAGCATTTT.

This chain connects TRBV20-1 to TRBJ2-5; TRBD2 agrees at 10 bases. The germline V gene has CDR1 DFQATT and CDR2 SNEGSKA (reference sequence). The CDR3 is 15 amino acids. The junction had 4 bases not matched to a gene; V was cut back by 1 base and J by 2 bases. CDR3 DNA: TGCAGTGCTAGAGTCCCACTAGCGGGACAAGAGACCCAGTACTTC. Amino acids: CSARVPLAGQETQYF.

This clonotype was recorded many times. The chain uses TRBV3-1 and TRBJ2-7; D is uncertain. There are 14 residues in the CDR3. Trimming removed 1 base at V and 4 bases at J, with 11 bases between. Germline CDR1 is LGHDT and CDR2 is YNNKEL (reference sequence). The CDR3 is CASSQGDLRYEQYF. The CDR3 bases are TGTGCCAGCAGCCAAGGAGACTTAAGGTACGAGCAGTACTTC.

In its sample, this clonotype was seen a few times. CDR3 coding DNA: TGTGCCAGCAGCCTTCCGGTTATTAGCGGCCACAATGAGCAGTTCTTC. This translates into CASSLPVISGHNEQFF. The chain couples TRBV3-1 to TRBJ2-1; possibly TRBD2 for D (6 bases). Germline V lookup: CDR1 LGHDT, CDR2 YNNKEL (reference sequence). The CDR3 is 16 residues long. V gave up 4 bases and J gave up 5 bases, with 18 bases separating them.

The chain combines TRBV20-1 with TRBJ1-5; tentative D call: TRBD1 (5 bases). Trimming took off 5 bases at V and 2 bases at J, with 13 bases between the two ends. In germline, CDR1 is DFQATT, CDR2 SNEGSKA (reference sequence). The CDR3 contains 14 residues. This CDR3 reads CSAAGQGGNQPQHF. CDR3 in DNA: TGCAGTGCTGCCGGACAAGGGGGCAATCAGCCCCAGCATTTT.

The chain links TRBV11-1 to TRBJ2-1; TRBD2 agrees at 12 bases. The ends lost 4 bases at V and 2 bases at J; junction bases unmatched: 15. Looked up from germline, CDR1 is SGHAT and CDR2 is FQDESV (reference sequence). The CDR3 runs 20 residues. The DNA for the CDR3 is TGTGCCAGCAGCTCCATGGGACTAGCGGGCGCCAGATTCACCTACAATGAGCAGTTCTTC. Its protein is CASSSMGLAGARFTYNEQFF.

The J gene is TRBJ2-7, the V gene TRBV29-1; weak D call: TRBD2 (5 bases). V was cut by 4 bases and J by 6 bases, with 10 bases left in between. This CDR3 spans 11 amino acids. Germline V gives CDR1 SQVTM, CDR2 ANQGSEA. The CDR3 sequence: CSVGVRGEQYV. Here the CDR3 DNA reads TGCAGCGTTGGGGTTCGGGGCGAGCAGTACGTC.

The chain joins TRBV15 to TRBJ1-5; unclear D gene. Germline V gene lookup returns CDR1 LNHNV and CDR2 YYDKDF (reference sequence). Trimming cost V 0 bases and J 7 bases, with 7 bases left between them. The CDR3 is 13 amino acids. The CDR3 DNA reads as TGTGCCACCAGCAGAGAAGGCCAGCAGCCCCAGCATTTT. Protein product: CATSREGQQPQHF.

The CDR3 bases are TGTGCCAGCAGCTTAGAGGAGGGGGCAGGTCAGCCCCAGCATTTT. Protein sequence: CASSLEEGAGQPQHF. The chain carries TRBV7-2 and TRBJ1-5; TRBD1 agrees at 7 bases. With V trimmed by 1 base and J by 6 bases, 6 bases remained unmatched. Germline V gene lookup returns CDR1 SGHTA and CDR2 FQGNSA. The CDR3 runs to 15 residues.

CDR3: CASRSWAGPLNTEAFF. DNA of the CDR3: TGTGCCAGCAGGAGTTGGGCAGGCCCTTTGAACACTGAAGCTTTCTTT. This chain links TRBV3-1 with TRBJ1-1; D gene ambiguous. In germline, CDR1 is LGHDT, CDR2 YNNKEL (reference sequence). The CDR3 sequence is 16 residues long. Trimming pared 6 bases from V and 0 bases from J, leaving 17 bases between.

This clonotype has just a few counts. This sequence joins TRBV19 and TRBJ1-1; no definite D call. V lost 8 bases to trimming and J lost 1 base, with 14 bases between them. Per the germline V gene, CDR1 is LNHDA and CDR2 is SQIVND (reference sequence). The CDR3 sequence is 14 residues long. For the CDR3, the DNA is TGTGCCAGTTCGGAACAGATAAGGAACACTGAAGCTTTCTTT. Protein product: CASSEQIRNTEAFF. The complete variable domain, with remaining parts taken from reference TRBV19 and TRBJ1-1, reads DGGITQSPKYLFRKEGQNVTLSCEQNLNHDAMYWYRQDPGQGLRLIYYSQIVNDFQKGDIAEGYSVSREKKESFPLTVTSAQKNPTAFYLCASSEQIRNTEAFFGQGTRLTVV.